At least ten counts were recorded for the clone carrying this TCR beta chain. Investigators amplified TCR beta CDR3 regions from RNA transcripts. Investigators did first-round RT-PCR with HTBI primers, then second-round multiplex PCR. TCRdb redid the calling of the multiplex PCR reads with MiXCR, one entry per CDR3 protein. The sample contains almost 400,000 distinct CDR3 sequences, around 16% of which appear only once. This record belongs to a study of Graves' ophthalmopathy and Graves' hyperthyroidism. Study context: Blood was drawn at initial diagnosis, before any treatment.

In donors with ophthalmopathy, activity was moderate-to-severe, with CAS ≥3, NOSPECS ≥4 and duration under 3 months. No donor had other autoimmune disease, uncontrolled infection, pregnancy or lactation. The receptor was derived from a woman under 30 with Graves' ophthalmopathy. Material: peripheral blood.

The CDR3 protein is CASSVAGAATGELFF. Written as DNA, the CDR3 is TGTGCCAGCAGCGTAGCGGGAGCGGCCACCGGGGAGCTGTTTTTT. V gene TRBV6-1 combines with J gene TRBJ2-2, with TRBD2 matching over 9 bases. The CDR3 runs to 15 residues. V shed 6 bases, J shed 4 bases, and the junction held 6 bases outside the gene matches. Germline V gene sequence: CDR1 MNHNS, CDR2 SASEGT.